This TCR beta chain was found in a study of blood T cell repertoires in COVID-19. In the study overall: Samples came from the United States, Italy and Spain, spanning acute and convalescent COVID-19. Sources were T cells, B-cell-depleted T cells, or PBMCs; the material itself was cDNA or gDNA.

CDR1 MNHEY and CDR2 SVGAGI come from the germline V gene. This CDR3 region has 13 residues. Trimming removed 6 bases from V and 3 bases from J; junction bases left unmatched: 3. Cohort allocation depended upon clinical history that participants reported. Assay: immunoSEQ multiplex PCR; the TCRdb copy retains only in-frame clones and omits some. The data contain approximately 150,000 clones, about 90% of them singletons. The sample comprised PBMCs or T cells enriched from blood (not recorded which). The receptor was isolated from a woman aged 40 to 50 who had been exposed to COVID-19. This rearrangement joins TRBV6-5 to TRBJ2-3, with 7 bases fitting TRBD1. The CDR3 nucleotides read TGTGCCAGCAGGAGACAGGGAACAGATACGCAGTATTTT. Encoded protein: CASRRQGTDTQYF.